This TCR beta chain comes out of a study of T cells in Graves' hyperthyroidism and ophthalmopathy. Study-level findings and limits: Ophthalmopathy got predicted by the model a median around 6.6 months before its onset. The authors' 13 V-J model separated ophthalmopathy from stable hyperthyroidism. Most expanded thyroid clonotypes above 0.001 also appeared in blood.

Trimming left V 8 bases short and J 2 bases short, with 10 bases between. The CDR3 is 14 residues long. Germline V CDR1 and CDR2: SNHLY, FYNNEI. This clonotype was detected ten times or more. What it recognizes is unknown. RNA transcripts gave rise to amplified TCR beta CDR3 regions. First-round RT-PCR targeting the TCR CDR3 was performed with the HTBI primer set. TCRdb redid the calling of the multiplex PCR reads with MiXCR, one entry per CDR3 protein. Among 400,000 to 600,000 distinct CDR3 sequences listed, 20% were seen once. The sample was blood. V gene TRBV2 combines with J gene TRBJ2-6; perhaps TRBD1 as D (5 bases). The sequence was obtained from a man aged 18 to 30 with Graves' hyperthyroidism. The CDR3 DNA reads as TGTGCCAGCCTTATAGGGGCTGGGGCCAACGTCCTGACTTTC. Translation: CASLIGAGANVLTF.